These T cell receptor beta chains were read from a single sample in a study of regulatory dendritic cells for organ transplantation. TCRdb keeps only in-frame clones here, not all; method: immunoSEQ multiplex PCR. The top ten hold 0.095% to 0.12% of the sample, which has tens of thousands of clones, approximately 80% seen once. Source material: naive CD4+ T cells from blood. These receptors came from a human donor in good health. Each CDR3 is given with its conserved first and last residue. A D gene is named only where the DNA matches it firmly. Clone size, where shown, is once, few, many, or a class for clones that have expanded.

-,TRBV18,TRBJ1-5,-,CASTGNGNQPQHF,TGTGCCAGCACAGGGAACGGCAATCAGCCCCAGCATTTT
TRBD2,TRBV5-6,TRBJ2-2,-,CASTRAGVTGELFF,TGTGCCAGCACAAGGGCGGGGGTTACCGGGGAGCTGTTTTTT
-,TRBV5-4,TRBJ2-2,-,CASSSDRTNTGELFF,TGTGCCAGCAGCTCTGACAGGACTAACACCGGGGAGCTGTTTTTT
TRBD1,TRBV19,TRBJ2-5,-,CASSPGTGGSYF,TGTGCCAGTAGTCCCGGGACAGGGGGCTCGTACTTC
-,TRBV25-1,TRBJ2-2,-,CASSASTGELFF,TGTGCCAGCAGTGCTAGCACCGGGGAGCTGTTTTTT
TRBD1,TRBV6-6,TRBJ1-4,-,CASSQQGAENEKLFF,TGTGCCAGCAGTCAACAGGGGGCGGAAAACGAAAAACTGTTTTTT
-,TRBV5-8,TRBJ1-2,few,CASSLRENYGYTF,TGTGCCAGCAGCTTGCGGGAAAACTATGGCTACACCTTC
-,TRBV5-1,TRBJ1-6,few,CASSFRGSSYNSPLHF,TGCGCCAGCAGCTTTAGGGGTAGCTCCTATAATTCACCCCTCCACTTT
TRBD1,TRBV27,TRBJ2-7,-,CASQTHRGSYEQYF,TGTGCCAGTCAGACCCACAGGGGGTCCTACGAGCAGTACTTC
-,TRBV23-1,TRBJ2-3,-,CASRERAGSSPDTQYF,TGCGCCAGCAGGGAAAGGGCAGGGTCCAGCCCAGATACGCAGTATTTT
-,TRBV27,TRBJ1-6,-,CASGNLISSYNSPLHF,TGTGCCAGCGGTAACTTAATTAGCTCCTATAATTCACCCCTCCACTTT
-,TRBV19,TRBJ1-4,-,CASRPRGADEKLFF,TGTGCCAGTAGACCTCGGGGGGCGGATGAAAAACTGTTTTTT
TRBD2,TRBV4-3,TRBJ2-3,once,CASSQELAGGFTDTQYF,TGCGCCAGCAGCCAAGAACTAGCGGGGGGATTCACAGATACGCAGTATTTT
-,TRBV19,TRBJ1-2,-,CASSISRGGTVNYGYTF,TGTGCCAGTAGTATATCGCGGGGGGGCACGGTGAACTATGGCTACACCTTC
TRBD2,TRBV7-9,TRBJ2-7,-,CASSLEGGFYEQYF,TGTGCCAGCAGCTTAGAGGGAGGGTTTTACGAGCAGTACTTC
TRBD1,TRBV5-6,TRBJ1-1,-,CASSLPGQGVNTEAFF,TGTGCCAGCAGCCTTCCGGGACAGGGGGTAAACACTGAAGCTTTCTTT
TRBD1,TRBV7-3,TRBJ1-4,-,CASSLTGTENEKLFF,TGTGCCAGCAGCTTAACCGGGACAGAGAATGAAAAACTGTTTTTT
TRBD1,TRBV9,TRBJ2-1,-,CASSEWTGTGVGEQFF,TGTGCCAGCAGCGAATGGACCGGGACAGGGGTGGGTGAGCAGTTCTTC
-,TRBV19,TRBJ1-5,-,CASDAGPRQPQHF,TGTGCCAGTGATGCAGGGCCCCGACAGCCCCAGCATTTT
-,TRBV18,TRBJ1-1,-,CASSPLIRGASNTEAFF,TGTGCCAGCTCACCACTGATCAGGGGCGCGAGCAACACTGAAGCTTTCTTT
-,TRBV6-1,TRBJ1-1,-,CASSPLGLAEAFF,TGTGCCAGCAGCCCACTAGGCCTCGCTGAAGCTTTCTTT
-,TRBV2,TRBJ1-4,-,CATNPTANEKLFF,TGTGCCACCAACCCGACAGCGAATGAAAAACTGTTTTTT
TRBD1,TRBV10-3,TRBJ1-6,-,CAISEPPTGSYNSPLHF,TGTGCCATCAGTGAGCCCCCGACAGGGTCCTATAATTCACCCCTCCACTTT
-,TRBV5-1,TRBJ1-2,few,CASSLAGGDYGYTF,TGCGCCAGCAGCTTGGCGGGGGGGGACTATGGCTACACCTTC
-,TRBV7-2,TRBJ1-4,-,CASSSQAATNEKLFF,TGTGCCAGCAGCAGCCAGGCAGCCACTAATGAAAAACTGTTTTTT
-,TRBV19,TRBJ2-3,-,CASSTSGDTDTQYF,TGTGCCAGTAGTACCTCAGGGGATACAGATACGCAGTATTTT
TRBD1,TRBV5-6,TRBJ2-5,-,CASSLGTGRRTTQYF,TGTGCCAGCAGCTTGGGGACAGGGAGGAGAACGACCCAGTACTTC
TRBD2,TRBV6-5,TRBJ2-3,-,CASSSRTSGGTDTQYF,TGTGCCAGCAGTTCCCGGACTAGCGGGGGCACAGATACGCAGTATTTT
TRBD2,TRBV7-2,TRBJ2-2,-,CASSHGLAWTGELFF,TGTGCCAGCAGCCACGGACTAGCATGGACCGGGGAGCTGTTTTTT
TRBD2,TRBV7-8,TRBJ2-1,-,CASSVKTSGGYYNEQFF,TGTGCCAGCAGCGTCAAGACTAGCGGGGGGTATTACAATGAGCAGTTCTTC
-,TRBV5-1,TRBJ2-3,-,CASSITEPDTQYF,TGCGCCAGCAGCATAACAGAGCCAGATACGCAGTATTTT
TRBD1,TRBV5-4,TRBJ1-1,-,CASSPGTGTNTEAFF,TGTGCCAGCAGTCCCGGGACAGGGACGAACACTGAAGCTTTCTTT
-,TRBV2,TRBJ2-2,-,CASTPLGTGELFF,TGTGCCAGCACCCCACTAGGGACCGGGGAGCTGTTTTTT
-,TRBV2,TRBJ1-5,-,CASSGRGDQPQHF,TGTGCCAGCAGTGGGAGGGGTGATCAGCCCCAGCATTTT
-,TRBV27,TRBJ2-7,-,CASSFGHQLTYEQYF,TGTGCCAGCAGTTTCGGACACCAGCTCACCTACGAGCAGTACTTC
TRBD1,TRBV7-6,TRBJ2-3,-,CASSFSRQGWDTQYF,TGTGCCAGCAGCTTCTCTAGACAGGGATGGGATACGCAGTATTTT
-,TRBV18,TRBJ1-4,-,CASSPREAGGYEKLFF,TGTGCCAGCTCACCCCGTGAGGCCGGGGGGTATGAAAAACTGTTTTTT
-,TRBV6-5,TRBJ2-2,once,CASSYPGTGELFF,TGTGCCAGCAGTTACCCCGGCACCGGGGAGCTGTTTTTT
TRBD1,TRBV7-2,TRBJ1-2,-,CASSYRDRLRYGYTF,TGTGCCAGCAGCTACCGGGACAGACTTCGCTATGGCTACACCTTC
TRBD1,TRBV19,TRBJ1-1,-,CASSLGGQGWGTEAFF,TGTGCCAGTAGTTTAGGAGGACAGGGGTGGGGCACTGAAGCTTTCTTT
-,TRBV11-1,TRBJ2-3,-,CASSIRTSLSTDTQYF,TGTGCCAGCAGCATCCGGACATCCCTTAGCACAGATACGCAGTATTTT
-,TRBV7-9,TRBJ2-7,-,CASSLDWSLASSYEQYF,TGTGCCAGCAGCTTAGATTGGAGTCTAGCCAGCTCCTACGAGCAGTACTTC
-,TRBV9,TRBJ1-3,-,CASSVGRSGSGNTIYF,TGTGCCAGCAGCGTAGGAAGATCAGGCTCTGGAAACACCATATATTTT
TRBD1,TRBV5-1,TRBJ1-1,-,CASSLNGQGGTEAFF,TGCGCCAGCAGCCTCAATGGACAGGGTGGCACTGAAGCTTTCTTT
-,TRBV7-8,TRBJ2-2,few,CASSAGYPGELFF,TGTGCCAGCAGCGCAGGGTACCCCGGGGAGCTGTTTTTT
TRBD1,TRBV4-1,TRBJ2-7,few,CASSLWTGENEQYF,TGCGCCAGCAGCCTTTGGACAGGGGAGAACGAGCAGTACTTC
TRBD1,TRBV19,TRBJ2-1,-,CASRARDRSYNEQFF,TGTGCCAGTAGGGCAAGGGACAGGTCCTACAATGAGCAGTTCTTC